This T cell receptor beta chain stems from a study of blood T cell repertoires in COVID-19 (dated by TCRdb to 2018 to 2020). As for the study more broadly: Samples covering the acute and convalescent phases of COVID-19 were provided by collaborators in the United States, Italy and Spain. The repertoires were made available in a free public database intended to serve as a resource for research on the immune response to SARS-CoV-2. The dataset comprised deeply sampled blood TCRbeta repertoires from subjects exposed to, actively infected with, or recovered from COVID-19. Samples were obtained from the ongoing ImmuneRACE study (first 160 participants) and from 950 to 1,500 subjects provided by 6 global collaborators. The prospective study material was composed of cDNA or gDNA derived from T cells, B-cell-depleted T cells, or PBMCs. The sample metadata nearly always contained a de-identified subject ID, COVID-19 status, age in years and sex. Where available, HLA class I and class II types were taken from metadata supplied by the sample provider and were not determined by assay-based typing.

Measured from the cysteine to the phenylalanine, the CDR3 is 14 residues long. Of the read, only the CDR3 DNA is kept; its 42 bases are in frame from base 1. The CDR1 and CDR2 encoded by the germline V gene are SGHRS and YFSETQ. Relative to germline, V is missing 4 bases and J is missing 7 bases, with 7 bases of the junction outside any gene match. The full study reports these points: Clinical and demographic metadata were provided uncurated, with the amount varying by source and participant.

TCRbeta CDR3 regions were amplified from genomic DNA using the immunoSEQ Assay, a bias-controlled multiplex PCR. In the original analysis: Within the assay, amplification of reference gene primers was used to estimate how many nucleated cells each sample contained. To quantify the absolute abundance of each unique TCRbeta CDR3 rearrangement, sequence reads were collapsed and filtered. For each sample, productive Simpson clonality was calculated as the square root of Simpson's diversity index over productive rearrangements. In its TCRdb copy, this immuneACCESS table keeps in-frame sequences only and misses some clones. Where compared with another copy, unresolved V genes explain less than half of these, and the others have no known cause. The V and J calls and clone size come from that table; D and trimming were worked out from the DNA. For this sample the table gives hundreds of thousands of clones, of which about 88% were detected only once. Together, the top ten hold around 2.7% of the sample.

Worth noting for this clone: Its antigen is still unknown. It has no much larger one-base neighbor in the sample; base qualities were not kept.

In the prospective study, participants were roughly 18 to 90 years old, resided in about two dozen geographic areas of the United States, and were enrolled through a virtual design. In the prospective study, cohorts were assigned on the basis of participant-reported clinical history obtained from a screening survey and a study questionnaire. Recovered participants in ImmuneRACE Cohort 3 were defined as having two consecutive negative NP/OP PCR tests, clearance from a healthcare professional, or resolution of symptoms. In the prospective study, whole blood, serum and a nasopharyngeal or oropharyngeal swab were collected from each participant by mobile phlebotomists. Additional blood draws and questionnaires over an approximately two-month period could optionally be provided by prospective study participants. Before DNA extraction, blood samples from the prospective study were shipped at room temperature or frozen.

Sequenced: PBMCs or T cells enriched from blood (not recorded which). The TCR was taken from a man between 60 and 75 years old who had recovered from COVID-19. The chain is made from TRBV5-1 and TRBJ2-7, and 11 bases in between align with TRBD1. This receptor carries the CDR3 CASSRGQGALEQYF. The DNA is as follows: TGCGCCAGCAGCCGTGGACAGGGGGCGCTTGAGCAGTACTTC.